A single sample is the source of the 4 T cell receptor beta chains below, sequenced in a study of blood T cell repertoires in COVID-19. Assay: immunoSEQ multiplex PCR; the TCRdb copy retains only in-frame clones and omits some. Of tens of thousands of clones in the sample, 88% were seen once. Sequencing was carried out using peripheral blood. The origin of the receptors is a human donor in a cohort sampled during active COVID-19.

The V gene is TRBV7-9, the J gene TRBJ1-2, with 7 bases that match TRBD1. Germline assignment: CDR1 SEHNR and CDR2 FQNEAQ (reference sequence). The CDR3 totals 14 residues. J was trimmed by 1 base and V by 5 bases; bases with no gene match: 4. CDR3 loop: CASSPQGGNYGYTF. In DNA form, the CDR3 reads TGTGCCAGCAGCCCCCAGGGGGGTAACTATGGCTACACCTTC.

CDR3 protein: CASSRTSGIDEQFF. The CDR3 bases are TGTGCCAGCAGCCGGACTAGCGGGATCGATGAGCAGTTCTTC. This chain joins TRBV2 and TRBJ2-1, with TRBD2 matching over 12 bases. Germline V gives CDR1 SNHLY, CDR2 FYNNEI. V gave up 6 bases and J gave up 8 bases; unmatched junction bases: 5. The CDR3 length is 14 residues.

This chain joins TRBV5-1 and TRBJ2-5; 7 bases match TRBD1. The junction had 9 bases not matched to a gene; V was cut back by 5 bases and J by 5 bases. CDR1 is SGHRS, CDR2 YFSETQ, per germline. The length of the CDR3 is 14 residues. This CDR3 reads CASRSSGQRETQYF. The CDR3 DNA follows: TGCGCCAGCAGATCGTCGGGACAGAGGGAGACCCAGTACTTC.

This chain connects TRBV4-1 to TRBJ2-7; 9 bases align to TRBD1. V trimming: 2 bases; J trimming: 5 bases; junction bases outside the gene matches: 4. Germline V CDR1 and CDR2: MGHRA, YSYEKL. The CDR3 spans 14 residues. CDR3 residues: CASSQNRGRNEQYF. The CDR3 nucleotides read TGCGCCAGCAGCCAAAACAGGGGGCGGAACGAGCAGTACTTC.